This T cell receptor beta chain was observed in a study of blood T cell repertoires in COVID-19. With 0 bases removed from V and 1 base from J, the gap between germline ends came to 3 bases. Germline V lookup: CDR1 MNHEY, CDR2 SVGEGT. The CDR3 spans 13 residues. The protocol was immunoSEQ multiplex PCR, while the TCRdb copy is restricted to in-frame clones and leaves out a portion. Here the sample spans fewer than 45,000 clones, 80% being singletons. This receptor was identified in a man aged 70 or older with acute or convalescent COVID-19. The chain carries TRBV6-2 or TRBV6-3 and TRBJ1-1; no definite D call. Sequences were obtained from peripheral blood. CDR3 DNA: TGTGCCAGCAGTTACTCGGCGAACACTGAAGCTTTCTTT. Its translation: CASSYSANTEAFF.